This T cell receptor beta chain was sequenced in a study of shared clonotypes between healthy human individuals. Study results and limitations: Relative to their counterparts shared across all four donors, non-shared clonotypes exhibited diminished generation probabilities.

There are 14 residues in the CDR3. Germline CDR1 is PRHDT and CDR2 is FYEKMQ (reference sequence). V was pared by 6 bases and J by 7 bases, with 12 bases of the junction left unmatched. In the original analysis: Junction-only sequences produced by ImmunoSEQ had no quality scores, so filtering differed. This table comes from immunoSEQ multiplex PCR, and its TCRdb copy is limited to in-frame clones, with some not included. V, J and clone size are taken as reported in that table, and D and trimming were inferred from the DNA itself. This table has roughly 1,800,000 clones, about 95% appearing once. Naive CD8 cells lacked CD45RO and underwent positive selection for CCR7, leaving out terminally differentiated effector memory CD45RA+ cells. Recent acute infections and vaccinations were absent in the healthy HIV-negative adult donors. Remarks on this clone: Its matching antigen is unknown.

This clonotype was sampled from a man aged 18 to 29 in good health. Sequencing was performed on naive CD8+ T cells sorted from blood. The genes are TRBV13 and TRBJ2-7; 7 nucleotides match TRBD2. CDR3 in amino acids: CASRISGATNEQYF. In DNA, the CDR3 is TGTGCCAGCAGGATCAGCGGGGCTACTAATGAGCAGTACTTC.